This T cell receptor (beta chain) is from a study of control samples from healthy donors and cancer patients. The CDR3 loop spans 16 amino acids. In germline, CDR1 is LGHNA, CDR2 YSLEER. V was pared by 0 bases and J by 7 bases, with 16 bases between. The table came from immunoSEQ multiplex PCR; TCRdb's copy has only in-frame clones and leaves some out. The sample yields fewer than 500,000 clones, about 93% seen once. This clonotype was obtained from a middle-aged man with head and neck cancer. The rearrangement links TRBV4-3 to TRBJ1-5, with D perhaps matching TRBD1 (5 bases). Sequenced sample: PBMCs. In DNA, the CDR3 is TGCGCCAGCAGCCAAGATTGGGGGGTATCAATCCAGCCCCAGCATTTT. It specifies CASSQDWGVSIQPQHF.